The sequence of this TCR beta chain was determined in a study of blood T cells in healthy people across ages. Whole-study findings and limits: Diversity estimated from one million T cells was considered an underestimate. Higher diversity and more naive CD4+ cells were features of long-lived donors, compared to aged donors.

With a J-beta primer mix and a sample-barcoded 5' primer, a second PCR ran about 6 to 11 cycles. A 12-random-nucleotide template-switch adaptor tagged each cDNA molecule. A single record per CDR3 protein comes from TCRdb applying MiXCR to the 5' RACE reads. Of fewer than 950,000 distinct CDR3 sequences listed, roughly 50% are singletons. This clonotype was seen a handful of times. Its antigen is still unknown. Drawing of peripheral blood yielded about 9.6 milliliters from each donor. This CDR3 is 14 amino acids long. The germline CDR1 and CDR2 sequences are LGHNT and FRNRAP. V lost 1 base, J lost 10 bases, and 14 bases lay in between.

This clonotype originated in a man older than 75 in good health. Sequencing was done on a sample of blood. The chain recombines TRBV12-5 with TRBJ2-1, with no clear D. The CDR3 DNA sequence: TGTGCTAGTGGTTTGGGCTCAAACAGAGACGAGCAGTTCTTC. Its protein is CASGLGSNRDEQFF.